The following is a T cell receptor beta chain sequence with its context. Its antigen is currently unknown. This CDR3 region has 15 residues. Between the trimmed V and J ends, which lost 4 bases and 7 bases, there was a span of 14 bases. Germline V gives CDR1 SNHLY, CDR2 FYNNEI. The sample originates from a study of T cells in localized non-small cell lung cancer. Produced via immunoSEQ multiplex PCR; TCRdb's table is partial and in-frame only. The data hold around 1,500 clones, with roughly 25% observed a single time. Findings and caveats of the study: A median of about 58 of the top 100 tumor clones appeared in adjacent lung, which was paired and uninvolved. Uninvolved adjacent lung, not tumor, had the highest T cell clonality. Density of T cells in blood, when higher, went with longer overall survival. The study sequenced only one region of the tumor. As a result, intratumor heterogeneity could not be excluded and remains possible.

The source of this sequence is a woman aged 40 to 75 with stage I lung adenocarcinoma. The sequences come from lung tumor tissue, collected before any cancer treatment. The chain is built from TRBV2 and TRBJ1-6; D unclear. The CDR3 nucleotides are TGTGCCAGCAGTGGAGAGTCCGTTACAAATTCACCCCTCCACTTT. This codes for CASSGESVTNSPLHF.